A single T cell receptor beta chain is shown here with its context. No antigen is known for it. The source of the sample is a study of PD-1 blockade in classical Hodgkin lymphoma. Study as a whole: Patients were infused with nivolumab 3 mg/kg every 2 weeks. Broader study findings: Newly diagnosed patients were reported to start with lower TCR diversity than healthy donors. By C4D1 there was a significant rise in CD4+ TCR diversity but not in CD8+ TCR diversity. Whoever responded completely had baseline diversity much like that seen in newly diagnosed patients.

Produced via immunoSEQ multiplex PCR; TCRdb's table is partial and in-frame only. The repertoire consists of around 30,000 clones, with about four fifths occurring once and the leading ten covering around a third. Looked up from germline, CDR1 is SGHNT and CDR2 is YYREEE (reference sequence). The V and J ends lost 4 bases and 5 bases, in that order; junction bases with no gene match: 5. This CDR3 has 13 amino acids. Each patient experienced a relapse that followed autologous stem cell transplantation, and brentuximab vedotin exposure varied. The source is a human donor with classical Hodgkin lymphoma. The source material was peripheral blood mononuclear cells (PBMCs), sampled at baseline. This chain uses TRBV5-4 with TRBJ2-5; 7 bases map to TRBD1. The DNA of the CDR3 is TGTGCCAGCAGCACCGGGACAGTTGAGACCCAGTACTTC. Encoded protein: CASSTGTVETQYF.